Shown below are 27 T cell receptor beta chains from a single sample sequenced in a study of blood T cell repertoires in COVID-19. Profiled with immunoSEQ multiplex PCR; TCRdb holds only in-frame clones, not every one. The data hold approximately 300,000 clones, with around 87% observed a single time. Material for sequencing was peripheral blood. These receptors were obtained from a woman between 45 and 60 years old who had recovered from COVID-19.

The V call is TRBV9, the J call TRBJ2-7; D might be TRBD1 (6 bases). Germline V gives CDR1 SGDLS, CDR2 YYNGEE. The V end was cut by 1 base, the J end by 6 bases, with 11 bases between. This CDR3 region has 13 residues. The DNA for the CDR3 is TGTGCCAGCAGCGTAATGGGGGCGGGCGAGCAGTACTTC. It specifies CASSVMGAGEQYF.

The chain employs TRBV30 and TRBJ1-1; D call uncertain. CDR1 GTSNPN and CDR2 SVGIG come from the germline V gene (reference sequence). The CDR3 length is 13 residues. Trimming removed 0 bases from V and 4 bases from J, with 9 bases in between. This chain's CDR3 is CAWSVFTSTEAFF. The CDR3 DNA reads TGTGCCTGGAGTGTATTTACGAGCACTGAAGCTTTCTTT. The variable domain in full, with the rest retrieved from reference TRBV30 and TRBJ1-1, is SQTIHQWPATLVQPVGSPLSLECTVEGTSNPNLYWYRQAAGRGLQLLFYSVGIGQISSEVPQNLSASRPQDRQFILSSKKLLLSDSGFYLCAWSVFTSTEAFFGQGTRLTVV.

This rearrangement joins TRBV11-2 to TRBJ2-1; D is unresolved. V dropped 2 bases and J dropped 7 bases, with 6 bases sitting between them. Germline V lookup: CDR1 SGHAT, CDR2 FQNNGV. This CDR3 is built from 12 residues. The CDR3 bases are TGTGCCAGCAGCTTAATTAGAAATGAGCAGTTCTTC. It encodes CASSLIRNEQFF.

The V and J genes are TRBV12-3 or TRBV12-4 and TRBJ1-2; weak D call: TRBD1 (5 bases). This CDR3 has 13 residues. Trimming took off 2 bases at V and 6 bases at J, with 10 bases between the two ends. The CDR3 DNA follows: TGTGCCAGCAGTTTATTGACGGGGGATGGCTACACCTTC. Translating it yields CASSLLTGDGYTF.

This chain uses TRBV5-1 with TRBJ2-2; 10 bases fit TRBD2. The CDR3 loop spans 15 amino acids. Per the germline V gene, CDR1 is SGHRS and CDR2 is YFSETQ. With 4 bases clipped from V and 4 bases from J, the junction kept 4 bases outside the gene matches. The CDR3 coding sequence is TGCGCCAGCAGCCCTACTAGCGGGACCACCGGGGAGCTGTTTTTT. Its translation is CASSPTSGTTGELFF.

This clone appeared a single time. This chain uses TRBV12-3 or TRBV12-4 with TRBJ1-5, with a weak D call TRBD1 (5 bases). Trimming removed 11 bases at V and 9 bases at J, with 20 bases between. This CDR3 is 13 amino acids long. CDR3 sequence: CAHEPPGQGPQHF. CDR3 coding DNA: TGTGCCCACGAACCCCCAGGGCAAGGGCCCCAGCATTTT.

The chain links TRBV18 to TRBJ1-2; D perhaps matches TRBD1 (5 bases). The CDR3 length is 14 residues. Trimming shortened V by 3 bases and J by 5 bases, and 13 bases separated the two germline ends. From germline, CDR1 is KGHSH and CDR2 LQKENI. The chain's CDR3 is CASSPTRTMYGYTF. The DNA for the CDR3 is TGTGCCAGCTCACCCACGAGGACAATGTATGGCTACACCTTC.

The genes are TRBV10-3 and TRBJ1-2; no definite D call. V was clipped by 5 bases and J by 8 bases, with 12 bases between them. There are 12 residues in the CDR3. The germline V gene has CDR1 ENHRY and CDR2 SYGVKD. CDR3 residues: CAISSLEGGYTF. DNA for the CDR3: TGTGCCATCAGTTCCCTGGAGGGAGGCTACACCTTC.

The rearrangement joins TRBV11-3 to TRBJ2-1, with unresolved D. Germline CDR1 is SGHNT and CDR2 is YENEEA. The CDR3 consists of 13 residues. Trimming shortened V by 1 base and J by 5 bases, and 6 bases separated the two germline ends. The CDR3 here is CASSLGTHNEQFF. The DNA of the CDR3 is TGTGCCAGCAGCTTAGGCACTCACAATGAGCAGTTCTTC.

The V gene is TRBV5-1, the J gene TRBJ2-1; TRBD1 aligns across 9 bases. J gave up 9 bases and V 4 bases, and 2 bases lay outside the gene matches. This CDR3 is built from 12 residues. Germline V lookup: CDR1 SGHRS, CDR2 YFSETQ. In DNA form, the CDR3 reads TGCGCCAGCAGCGAGACAGGGGGTGAGCAGTTCTTC. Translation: CASSETGGEQFF.

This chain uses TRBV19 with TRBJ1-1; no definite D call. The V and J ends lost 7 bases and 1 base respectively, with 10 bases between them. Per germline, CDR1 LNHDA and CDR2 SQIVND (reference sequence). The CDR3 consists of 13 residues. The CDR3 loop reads CASNRHGNTEAFF. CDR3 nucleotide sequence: TGTGCCAGTAACAGACACGGGAACACTGAAGCTTTCTTT. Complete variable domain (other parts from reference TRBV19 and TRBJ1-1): DGGITQSPKYLFRKEGQNVTLSCEQNLNHDAMYWYRQDPGQGLRLIYYSQIVNDFQKGDIAEGYSVSREKKESFPLTVTSAQKNPTAFYLCASNRHGNTEAFFGQGTRLTVV.

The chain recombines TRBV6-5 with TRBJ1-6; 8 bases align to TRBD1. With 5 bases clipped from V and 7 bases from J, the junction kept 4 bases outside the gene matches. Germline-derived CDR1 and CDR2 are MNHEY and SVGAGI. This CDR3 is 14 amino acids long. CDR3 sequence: CASSQDRANSPLHF. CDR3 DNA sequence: TGTGCCAGCAGTCAGGACAGGGCGAATTCACCCCTCCACTTT.

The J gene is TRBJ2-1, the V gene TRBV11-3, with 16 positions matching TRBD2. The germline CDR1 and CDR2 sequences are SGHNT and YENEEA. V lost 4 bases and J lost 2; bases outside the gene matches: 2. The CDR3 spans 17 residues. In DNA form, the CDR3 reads TGTGCCAGCAGCTCGGGACTAGCGGGAGGGCCCTACAATGAGCAGTTCTTC. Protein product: CASSSGLAGGPYNEQFF. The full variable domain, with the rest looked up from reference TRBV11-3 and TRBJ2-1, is EAGVVQSPRYKIIEKKQPVAFWCNPISGHNTLYWYLQNLGQGPELLIRYENEEAVDDSQLPKDRFSAERLKGVDSTLKIQPAELGDSAVYLCASSSGLAGGPYNEQFFGPGTRLTVL.

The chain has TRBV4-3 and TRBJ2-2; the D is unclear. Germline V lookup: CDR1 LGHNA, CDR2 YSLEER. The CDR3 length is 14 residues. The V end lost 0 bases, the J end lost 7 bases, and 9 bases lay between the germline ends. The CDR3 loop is CASSQDPRNGELFF. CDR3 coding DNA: TGCGCCAGCAGCCAAGATCCCAGGAACGGGGAGCTGTTTTTT.

CDR3 residues: CASSQVGGGRMNTEAFF. The CDR3 DNA reads as TGTGCCAGCAGCCAAGTGGGGGGTGGTCGCATGAACACTGAAGCTTTCTTT. V and J are TRBV3-1 (or the pseudogene TRBV3-2) and TRBJ1-1; possibly TRBD1 for D (5 bases). The V gene's germline CDR1 is LGHDT and CDR2 YNNKEL (reference sequence). This CDR3 spans 17 amino acids. V shed 1 base and J shed 0 bases, with 15 bases lying between them.

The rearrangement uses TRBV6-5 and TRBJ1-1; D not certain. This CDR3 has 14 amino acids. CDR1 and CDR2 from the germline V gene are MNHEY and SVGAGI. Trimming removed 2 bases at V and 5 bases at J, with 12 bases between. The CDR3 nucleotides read TGTGCCAGCAGTTACGGCGGCCCGGGGACTGAAGCTTTCTTT. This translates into CASSYGGPGTEAFF.

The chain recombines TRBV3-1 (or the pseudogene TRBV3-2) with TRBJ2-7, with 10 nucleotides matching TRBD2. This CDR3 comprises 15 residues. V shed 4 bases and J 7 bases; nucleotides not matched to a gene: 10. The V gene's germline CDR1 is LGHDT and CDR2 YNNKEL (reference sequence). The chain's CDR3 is CASSPLAGAGGEQYF. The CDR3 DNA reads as TGTGCCAGCAGCCCTTTAGCGGGAGCGGGGGGGGAGCAGTACTTC.

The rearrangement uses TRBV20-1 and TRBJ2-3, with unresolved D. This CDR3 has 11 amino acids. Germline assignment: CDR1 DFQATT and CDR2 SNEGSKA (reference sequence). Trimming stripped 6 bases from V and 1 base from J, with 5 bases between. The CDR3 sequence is CSARRTDTQYF. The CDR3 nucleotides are TGCAGTGCGCGCCGCACAGATACGCAGTATTTT.

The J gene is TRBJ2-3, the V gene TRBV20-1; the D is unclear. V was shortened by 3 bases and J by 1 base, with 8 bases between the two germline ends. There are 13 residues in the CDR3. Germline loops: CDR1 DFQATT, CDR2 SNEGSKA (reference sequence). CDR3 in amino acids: CSASLGGTDTQYF. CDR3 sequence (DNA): TGCAGTGCTAGTTTGGGCGGCACAGATACGCAGTATTTT.

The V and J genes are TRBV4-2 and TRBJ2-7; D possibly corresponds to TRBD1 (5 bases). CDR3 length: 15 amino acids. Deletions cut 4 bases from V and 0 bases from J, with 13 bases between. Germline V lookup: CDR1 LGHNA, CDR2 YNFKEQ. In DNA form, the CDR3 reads TGTGCCAGCAGCCCTAAGGACACTATCTCCTACGAGCAGTACTTC. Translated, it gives CASSPKDTISYEQYF.

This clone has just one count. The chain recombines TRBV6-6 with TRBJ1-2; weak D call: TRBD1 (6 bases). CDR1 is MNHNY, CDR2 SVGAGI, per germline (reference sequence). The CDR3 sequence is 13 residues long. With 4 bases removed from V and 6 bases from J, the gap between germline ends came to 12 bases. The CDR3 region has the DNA TGTGCCAGCAGTTTCTCAAACAGGGATGGCTACACCTTC. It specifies CASSFSNRDGYTF.

As DNA, the CDR3 is TGTGCCAGCAGCTTTAGCGGGGGGGCTGTCGATGAGCAGTTCTTC. It specifies CASSFSGGAVDEQFF. The chain joins TRBV5-6 to TRBJ2-1, with 11 bases identical to TRBD2. CDR1 and CDR2 from the germline V gene are SGHDT and YYEEEE. V lost 2 bases, J lost 8 bases, and 6 bases stayed unmatched. This CDR3 has 15 residues.

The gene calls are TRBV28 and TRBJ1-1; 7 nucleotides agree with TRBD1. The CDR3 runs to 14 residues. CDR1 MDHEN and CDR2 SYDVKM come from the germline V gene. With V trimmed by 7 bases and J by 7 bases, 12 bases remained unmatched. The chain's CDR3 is CASTNYRGLSEAFF. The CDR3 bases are TGTGCCAGCACAAATTACAGGGGCCTAAGTGAAGCTTTCTTT.

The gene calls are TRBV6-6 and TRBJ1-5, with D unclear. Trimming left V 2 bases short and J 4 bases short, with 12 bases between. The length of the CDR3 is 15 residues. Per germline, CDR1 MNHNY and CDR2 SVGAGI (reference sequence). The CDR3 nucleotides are TGTGCCAGCAGTTACCCCGTGGACTGGAATCAGCCCCAGCATTTT. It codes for CASSYPVDWNQPQHF.

CDR3: CASSRQGLAYTGELFF. Here the CDR3 DNA reads TGTGCCAGCAGCCGCCAGGGACTAGCGTACACCGGGGAGCTGTTTTTT. V gene TRBV27 combines with J gene TRBJ2-2; 10 nucleotides agree with TRBD2. This CDR3 region has 16 residues. The germline gives CDR1 MNHEY, CDR2 SMNVEV (reference sequence). Trimming at V came to 6 bases and at J to 3 bases, leaving 7 bases not matched to a gene.

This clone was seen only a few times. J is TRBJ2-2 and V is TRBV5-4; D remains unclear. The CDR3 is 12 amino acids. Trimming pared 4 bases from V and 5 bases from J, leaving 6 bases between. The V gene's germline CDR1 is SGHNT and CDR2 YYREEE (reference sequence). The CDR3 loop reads CASSLQTGELFF. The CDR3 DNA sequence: TGTGCCAGCAGCCTCCAGACCGGGGAGCTGTTTTTT. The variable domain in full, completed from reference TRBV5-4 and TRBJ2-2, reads ETGVTQSPTHLIKTRGQQVTLRCSSQSGHNTVSWYQQALGQGPQFIFQYYREEENGRGNFPPRFSGLQFPNYSSELNVNALELDDSALYLCASSLQTGELFFGEGSRLTVL.

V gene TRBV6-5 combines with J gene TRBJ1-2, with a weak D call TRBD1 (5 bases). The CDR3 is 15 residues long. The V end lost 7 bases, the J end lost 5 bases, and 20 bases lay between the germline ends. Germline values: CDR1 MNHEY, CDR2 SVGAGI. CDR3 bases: TGTGCCAGCACCCGACCGGGGGATCGTTATTATGGCTACACCTTC. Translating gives CASTRPGDRYYGYTF.